These T cell receptor beta chains were read from a single sample in a study of shared clonotypes between healthy human individuals. The table came from immunoSEQ multiplex PCR; TCRdb's copy has only in-frame clones and leaves some out. The sample has about 380,000 clones, about 96% seen once. Material: memory CD8+ T cells sorted from blood. All receptors derive from a man younger than 45 in good health. Each CDR3 is given with its conserved first and last residue. A D gene is named only where the DNA matches it firmly. The size entry is marked missing in some rows and otherwise reads once, few, many or a size class.

TRBJ2-1,TRBV12-5,-,-,CASGSRGSSYNEQFF,TGTGCTAGTGGTAGTCGAGGGAGCTCCTACAATGAGCAGTTCTTC
TRBJ1-1,TRBV4-2,-,-,CASSQDHRNTEAFF,TGTGCCAGCAGCCAAGATCACAGGAACACTGAAGCTTTCTTT
TRBJ2-7,TRBV28,-,-,CASSLTRYEQYF,TGTGCCAGCAGTTTGACCCGCTACGAGCAGTACTTC
TRBJ2-5,TRBV19,TRBD2,-,CASAYLAGGQETQYF,TGTGCCAGTGCCTACCTAGCGGGAGGACAAGAGACCCAGTACTTC
TRBJ1-5,TRBV4-1,-,once,CASSQGGHGRYSNQPQHF,TGCGCCAGCAGCCAAGGAGGGCACGGGAGATATAGCAATCAGCCCCAGCATTTT
TRBJ2-7,TRBV29-1,-,-,CSVGPATLGEQYF,TGCAGCGTTGGACCAGCCACCCTCGGGGAGCAGTACTTC
TRBJ1-2,TRBV30,-,-,CALPGANYGYTF,TGTGCCTTACCAGGGGCTAACTATGGCTACACCTTC
TRBJ1-6,TRBV10-2,-,-,CASSERDLNSPLHF,TGCGCCAGCAGTGAAAGGGACCTAAATTCACCCCTCCACTTT
TRBJ2-7,TRBV5-4,-,-,CASSLGLGISYEQYF,TGTGCCAGCAGCTTGGGACTAGGGATCTCCTACGAGCAGTACTTC
TRBJ2-2,TRBV5-6,-,-,CASSRRNPNTGELFF,TGTGCCAGCAGTCGACGGAACCCGAACACCGGGGAGCTGTTTTTT